One sample yielded the 30 T cell receptor beta chains listed below, sequenced in a study of T cells in Graves' hyperthyroidism and ophthalmopathy. The TCR beta CDR3 regions underwent amplification using RNA transcripts as the source. A set of HTBI primers served as the primers for a first-round RT-PCR of the TCR CDR3. Each CDR3 protein is one row after TCRdb ran MiXCR on the multiplex PCR reads. The data hold about 52,000 distinct CDR3 sequences, with roughly 50% observed a single time. The sequenced sample consisted of blood. The receptor source for this set is a woman aged 50 to 65 with Graves' ophthalmopathy.

This clonotype has ten or more counts. The rearrangement uses TRBV6-5 and TRBJ2-1; 10 bases map to TRBD2. Trimming took 4 bases from V and 5 from J; bases not matched to a gene: 11. This CDR3 spans 17 amino acids. Germline-derived CDR1 and CDR2 are MNHEY and SVGAGI. The CDR3 sequence: CASSSARTSGAHNEQFF. The CDR3 coding sequence is TGTGCCAGCAGTTCCGCCCGAACTAGCGGGGCTCACAATGAGCAGTTCTTC.

This clonotype was observed many times. CDR3 sequence (DNA): TGTGCCAGCAGCTTAGCCGACCCTTGGGACAGGGAGTATGACACTGAAGCTTTCTTT. This sequence encodes CASSLADPWDREYDTEAFF. The J gene is TRBJ1-1, the V gene TRBV11-2, with TRBD1 matching 9 bases. The junction had 15 bases not matched to a gene; V was cut back by 1 base and J by 3 bases. The CDR3 is 19 residues long. From germline, CDR1 is SGHAT and CDR2 FQNNGV.

This clonotype has a handful of counts. The chain uses TRBV30 and TRBJ2-1; TRBD1 is a possible D gene (5 bases). Trimming pared 3 bases from V and 7 bases from J, leaving 10 bases between. The CDR3 extends over 12 amino acids. From germline, CDR1 is GTSNPN and CDR2 SVGIG (reference sequence). The CDR3 DNA is TGTGCCTGGAGCCCCCCAGGGAATGAGCAGTTCTTC. Residues: CAWSPPGNEQFF.

This rearrangement joins TRBV20-1 to TRBJ2-5; TRBD2 matches 7 bases. This CDR3 spans 12 amino acids. Germline CDR1 and CDR2: DFQATT and SNEGSKA (reference sequence). Trimming removed 6 bases from V and 5 bases from J; junction bases left unmatched: 6. This CDR3 is CSAYTSEETQYF. The CDR3 coding sequence is TGCAGTGCGTATACTAGCGAGGAGACCCAGTACTTC.

This clonotype has only one observation. It may be a read error: a sequence one base away is much more abundant. The V and J genes are TRBV7-2 and TRBJ1-5; D is ambiguous. Germline values: CDR1 SGHTA, CDR2 FQGNSA. CDR3 length: 16 residues. The CDR3 DNA reads TGCGCCAGCAGCCAAGAAAGGGATCGGGTTTGCCAGCCCCAGCATTTT. Translated: CASSQERDRVCQPQHF. Full variable domain (outside the CDR3, taken from reference TRBV7-2 and TRBJ1-5): GAGVSQSPSNKVTEKGKDVELRCDPISGHTALYWYRQSLGQGLEFLIYFQGNSAPDKSGLPSDRFSAERTGGSVSTLTIQRTQQEDSAVYLCASSQERDRVCQPQHFGDGTRLSIL.

This clonotype occurred many times. This chain connects TRBV28 to TRBJ2-5; D unclear. Germline CDR1 is MDHEN and CDR2 is SYDVKM. The CDR3 loop spans 12 amino acids. Trimming stripped 1 base from V and 4 bases from J, with 4 bases between. CDR3 DNA: TGTGCCAGCAGTTTATCTCGAGAGACCCAGTACTTC. It translates to CASSLSRETQYF.

This rearrangement joins TRBV20-1 to TRBJ2-1; 10 bases line up with TRBD2. The CDR3 has 11 residues. Unmatched junction bases numbered 0, after V lost 3 bases and J lost 10 bases. Germline values: CDR1 DFQATT, CDR2 SNEGSKA (reference sequence). The CDR3 protein is CSARGLAEQFF. CDR3 nucleotide sequence: TGCAGTGCTAGGGGACTAGCGGAGCAGTTCTTC.

This rearrangement joins TRBV2 to TRBJ1-4, with D possibly being TRBD1 (6 bases). CDR1 SNHLY and CDR2 FYNNEI come from the germline V gene. The CDR3 is 13 amino acids. Deletions cut 9 bases from V and 5 bases from J, with 13 bases between. DNA of the CDR3: TGTGCCAGTTACAAGGGGGTGAATGAAAAACTGTTTTTT. Translated, it gives CASYKGVNEKLFF.

This clonotype was picked up one time. It may be a read error: a sequence one base away is much more abundant. This chain uses TRBV4-1 with TRBJ2-3; 7 nucleotides line up with TRBD2. The CDR3 is 18 residues long. The germline V gene encodes CDR1 MGHRA and CDR2 YSYEKL. DNA for the CDR3: TGCGCCAGCAGCCAGAGGGCGGGAGTCCCTCCCCGTCCAGAGACGCAGTATTTT. This sequence encodes CASSQRAGVPPRPETQYF.

In this sample, this clonotype turned up many times. The chain is built from TRBV4-1 and TRBJ2-7; 7 nucleotides agree with TRBD2. Germline CDR1 reads MGHRA; CDR2 reads YSYEKL. V dropped 0 bases and J dropped 7; count of bases not matched to a gene: 6. CDR3 size: 14 residues. CDR3 loop: CASSQEGLVEEQYF. CDR3 bases: TGCGCCAGCAGCCAAGAAGGACTAGTCGAAGAGCAGTACTTC.

The genes are TRBV6-2 or TRBV6-3 and TRBJ2-3; the match to TRBD2 covers 11 bases. From germline, CDR1 is MNHEY and CDR2 SVGEGT. This CDR3 spans 15 amino acids. V lost 6 bases, J lost 4 bases, and 6 bases stayed unmatched. CDR3 region: CASRETSGDSDTQYF. For the CDR3, the DNA is TGTGCCAGCAGGGAGACTAGCGGGGACTCAGATACGCAGTATTTT.

Comment on this clonotype: A single base separates this from a much larger clone, so it may be a read error. Here the CDR3 omits its conserved ending phenylalanine or tryptophan, so a read error is the likely source. The chain has TRBV20-1 and TRBJ2-1; no clear D. This CDR3 is 11 amino acids long. CDR1 and CDR2 from the germline V gene are DFQATT and SNEGSKA (reference sequence). Deletions cut 3 bases from V and 9 bases from J, with 9 bases between. CDR3 nucleotides: TGCAGTGCTAGTCTCAGGTGTGAGCAGTTCCTC. Translated, it gives CSASLRCEQFL.

Notes on this clonotype: One end of the junction varies from germline; a read error may be responsible. V is TRBV9 and J is TRBJ2-5; no reliable D call. CDR1 is SGDLS and CDR2 is YYNGEE in the germline V gene. The CDR3 is made up of 14 amino acids. The CDR3 nucleotides read TGTGCCAGCAGCGTAGGGGGATCCCAAGAGACCCAATACTTC. This sequence encodes CASSVGGSQETQYF. The full variable domain, with the rest looked up from reference TRBV9 and TRBJ2-5, is DSGVTQTPKHLITATGQRVTLRCSPRSGDLSVYWYQQSLDQGLQFLIQYYNGEERAKGNILERFSAQQFPDLHSELNLSSLELGDSALYFCASSVGGSQETQYFGPGTRLLVL.

This rearrangement joins TRBV19 to TRBJ1-5; D not resolved. V was cut by 7 bases and J by 1 base, with 14 bases left in between. This CDR3 has 15 amino acids. Germline CDR1 reads LNHDA; CDR2 reads SQIVND (reference sequence). The CDR3 region is CASINGGQSNQPQHF. The CDR3, as DNA: TGTGCCAGTATAAATGGTGGGCAGAGCAATCAGCCCCAGCATTTT.

In its sample, this clonotype was seen many times. This chain connects TRBV20-1 to TRBJ2-2; D perhaps matches TRBD2 (7 bases). The CDR3 covers 17 residues. Germline V lookup: CDR1 DFQATT, CDR2 SNEGSKA (reference sequence). The V end lost 4 bases, the J end lost 1 base, and 19 bases lay between the germline ends. Written as DNA, the CDR3 is TGCAGTGCTATCGGAGGGGGGGGGGATTTGAACACCGGGGAGCTGTTTTTT. This sequence encodes CSAIGGGGDLNTGELFF.

A remark on this clonotype: Mismatch with germline at one junction end may stem from a read error. The V gene is TRBV10-3, the J gene TRBJ2-7; the D gene is possibly TRBD1 (5 bases). The CDR3 extends over 13 amino acids. Per the germline V gene, CDR1 is ENHRY and CDR2 is SYGVKD. DNA for the CDR3: TGTGCCATCAGTGAGGACAGAGCCTACGGGCAGTACTTC. Translating it yields CAISEDRAYGQYF.

This clonotype was recorded only once. The V call is TRBV5-1, the J call TRBJ2-5, with D maybe TRBD1 (6 bases). V was cut by 0 bases and J by 2 bases, with 8 bases left in between. The CDR3 sequence is 14 residues long. CDR1 SGHRS and CDR2 YFSETQ come from the germline V gene. Here the CDR3 reads CASSLGQEQETQYF. The CDR3 DNA reads as TGCGCCAGCAGCTTGGGACAGGAACAAGAGACCCAGTACTTC. Variable domain in full (rest from reference TRBV5-1 and TRBJ2-5): KAGVTQTPRYLIKTRGQQVTLSCSPISGHRSVSWYQQTPGQGLQFLFEYFSETQRNKGNFPGRFSGRQFSNSRSEMNVSTLELGDSALYLCASSLGQEQETQYFGPGTRLLVL.

Many counts were recorded for this clonotype. The chain is built from TRBV20-1 and TRBJ1-4, with a tentative D call TRBD1 (6 bases). V lost 2 bases to trimming and J lost 7 bases, with 11 bases between them. The CDR3 is 13 residues long. Germline CDR1 is DFQATT and CDR2 is SNEGSKA (reference sequence). This CDR3 is CSARMGGLEKLFF. DNA of the CDR3: TGCAGTGCTAGAATGGGGGGCCTTGAAAAACTGTTTTTT.

This clonotype was counted ten times or more. CDR3 region: CSARLGGYNEQFF. DNA of the CDR3: TGCAGTGCTAGACTGGGAGGCTACAATGAGCAGTTCTTC. This sequence joins TRBV20-1 and TRBJ2-1, with a weak D call TRBD2 (6 bases). The CDR3 totals 13 residues. Germline lookup yields CDR1 DFQATT and CDR2 SNEGSKA (reference sequence). The V end lost 2 bases, the J end lost 3 bases, and 8 bases lay between the germline ends.

This clonotype was seen only a few times. This chain links TRBV3-1 with TRBJ1-2; D not resolved. The CDR3 covers 17 residues. V lost 3 bases and J lost 4, with 21 bases in between. The germline V gene has CDR1 LGHDT and CDR2 YNNKEL (reference sequence). This CDR3 is CASSQTVAGPPGYGYTF. CDR3 nucleotides: TGTGCCAGCAGCCAGACGGTAGCCGGCCCGCCAGGCTATGGCTACACCTTC.

This clonotype was detected only once. The chain joins TRBV20-1 to TRBJ2-7, with a weak D call TRBD2 (5 bases). Germline CDR1 DFQATT, CDR2 SNEGSKA (reference sequence). Trimming left V 1 base short and J 4 bases short, with 8 bases between. This CDR3 has 12 amino acids. CDR3 nucleotide sequence: TGCAGTGCTAGAGTGGGAGTATACGAGCAGTACTTC. Protein: CSARVGVYEQYF.

This clonotype is a singleton in its sample. The junction and the germline gene differ at one end; a read error may be behind it. The chain uses TRBV7-8 and TRBJ2-3; 8 positions agree with TRBD2. The CDR3 has 15 residues. Germline values: CDR1 SGHVS, CDR2 FQNEAQ. The CDR3, as DNA: TGTGCCTGCAGCATCAGGGGACTAGACACAAATACGCAGTATTTT. Its protein product is CACSIRGLDTNTQYF.

This clonotype was found many times. This sequence joins TRBV5-6 and TRBJ2-3, with 8 bases lining up with TRBD1. Losses at the gene ends were 4 bases for V and 4 bases for J; bases not matched to a gene: 5. This CDR3 comprises 14 residues. Germline assignment: CDR1 SGHDT and CDR2 YYEEEE. CDR3 loop: CASSITQGADTQYF. The CDR3 region has the DNA TGTGCCAGCAGCATTACACAGGGGGCAGATACGCAGTATTTT.

This rearrangement joins TRBV5-1 to TRBJ1-2, with a tentative D call TRBD1 (5 bases). The germline CDR1 and CDR2 sequences are SGHRS and YFSETQ. The CDR3 runs to 14 residues. Trimming removed 4 bases from V and 11 bases from J, with 21 bases in between. The CDR3 region has the DNA TGCGCCAGCAGCGTGGGACTAGCGGGGGGAGGATACACCTTC. It is translated as CASSVGLAGGGYTF.

This clonotype has ten or more counts. The chain recombines TRBV13 with TRBJ2-2, with 11 bases that match TRBD1. The length of the CDR3 is 17 residues. The junction had 10 bases not matched to a gene; V was cut back by 5 bases and J by 5 bases. Germline V gives CDR1 PRHDT, CDR2 FYEKMQ (reference sequence). The CDR3 sequence is CASSQGVGDRGTGELFF. CDR3 sequence (DNA): TGTGCCAGCAGCCAAGGCGTCGGGGACAGGGGGACCGGGGAGCTGTTTTTT.

This clonotype qualifies as medium-sized. V usage is TRBV2 and J usage is TRBJ2-7, with TRBD1 matching over 7 bases. With V trimmed by 8 bases and J by 0 bases, 4 bases remained unmatched. From germline, CDR1 is SNHLY and CDR2 FYNNEI. The CDR3 length is 13 residues. CDR3 in DNA: TGTGCCAGCGGACAGGCAAACTCCTACGAGCAGTACTTC. Translation: CASGQANSYEQYF.

This clonotype is judged medium-sized. The DNA of the CDR3 is TGTGCCATCAGTGAGGCGGGGAATAGCAATCAGCCCCAGCATTTT. It codes for CAISEAGNSNQPQHF. The chain combines TRBV10-3 with TRBJ1-5; D remains unclear. The germline V gene encodes CDR1 ENHRY and CDR2 SYGVKD. Trimming shortened V by 2 bases and J by 0 bases, and 8 bases separated the two germline ends. The CDR3 spans 15 residues.

This clonotype is medium-sized (0.01 to 0.1%) within its sample. CDR3 bases: TGTGCCATCAGTGAGTCGGGGAGGGGTTGGACTGAAGCTTTCTTT. Its protein is CAISESGRGWTEAFF. The V and J genes are TRBV10-3 and TRBJ1-1; weak D call: TRBD1 (5 bases). Looked up from germline, CDR1 is ENHRY and CDR2 is SYGVKD. V dropped 0 bases and J dropped 5 bases, with 13 bases sitting between them. CDR3 length equals 15 residues.

In regard to this clonotype: The final CDR3 position lacks the conserved phenylalanine or tryptophan, pointing to a likely read error. The DNA is left out, because the CDR3 cannot be placed on it with certainty; the CDR3 is given as TCRdb lists it. This chain uses TRBV10-3 with TRBJ2-2. The V gene's germline CDR1 is ENHRY and CDR2 SYGVKD. The CDR3 sequence runs 10 residues, both termini included. The CDR3 reads CAISESRGIV.

Concerning this clonotype: A much larger clone differs by one base, so this may be a read error. V gene TRBV3-2 combines with J gene TRBJ1-6; the D call of TRBD1 is as the table states it, not checked on the DNA. TRBV3-2 constitutes a pseudogene. The CDR3 has 15 residues. For the CDR3, the DNA is TGTGCCAGCAGCCGGACATGGGGCGGTGATTCACCCCTCCACTTT. Protein sequence: CASSRTWGGDSPLHF.